These 18 T cell receptor beta chains originate from one sample sequenced in a study of cytomegalovirus exposure and HLA in healthy donors (dated 2017 in TCRdb). The library relied on the immunoSEQ multiplex PCR assay. In TCRdb, the immuneACCESS table is reduced to in-frame sequences with V and J assigned. These tables do not hold every clone; where another copy was compared, an unresolved V gene accounts for under half, and the others remain unexplained. A total of around 120,000 clones appear in this sample, 80% to 90% of them only once. The ten largest make up 4.4% of the sample. Sequenced: PBMCs. Receptor source: a man aged 18 to 35 in good health and CMV-seropositive.

The V and J genes are TRBV21-1 and TRBJ2-1; TRBD1, as called in the table, went unchecked against the DNA. TRBV21-1 is a pseudogene. The CDR3 totals 20 residues. This chain's CDR3 is CASSKGSFHTFPFPHNEQFF. In DNA, the CDR3 is TGTGCCAGCAGCAAAGGGTCCTTTCACACGTTCCCATTCCCCCACAATGAGCAGTTCTTC.

This chain uses TRBV4-1 with TRBJ2-5, with 7 bases that match TRBD2. The CDR3 has 17 amino acids. Unmatched junction bases numbered 13, after V lost 4 bases and J lost 2 bases. Germline assignment: CDR1 MGHRA and CDR2 YSYEKL. This chain's CDR3 is CASSRLLAGERQETQYF. CDR3 in DNA: TGCGCCAGCAGCCGTCTTCTGGCGGGGGAAAGACAAGAGACCCAGTACTTC.

The chain has TRBV7-8 and TRBJ2-1, with a tentative D call TRBD2 (6 bases). V gave up 4 bases and J gave up 0 bases, with 10 bases separating them. This CDR3 spans 15 amino acids. The V gene's germline CDR1 is SGHVS and CDR2 FQNEAQ. The CDR3 DNA sequence: TGTGCCAGCAGCTCTGACGGGAGCTCCTACAATGAGCAGTTCTTC. It translates to CASSSDGSSYNEQFF.

This clone has a handful of counts. This chain joins TRBV9 and TRBJ2-7, with D perhaps matching TRBD1 (5 bases). CDR3 size: 14 residues. Trimming removed 0 bases at V and 3 bases at J, with 10 bases between. Per germline, CDR1 SGDLS and CDR2 YYNGEE. DNA for the CDR3: TGTGCCAGCAGCGTAGGTCAGGGTTACTACGAGCAGTACTTC. This encodes CASSVGQGYYEQYF.

The DNA for the CDR3 is TGCGCCAGCAGTGAGCACGCGGGAAATCAGCCCCAGCATTTT. Protein sequence: CASSEHAGNQPQHF. The rearrangement joins TRBV10-1 to TRBJ1-5; the D is unclear. This CDR3 has 14 amino acids. Germline V gene lookup returns CDR1 WNHNN and CDR2 SYGVQD (reference sequence). V was shortened by 2 bases and J by 4 bases, with 9 bases between the two germline ends.

The V gene is TRBV2, the J gene TRBJ2-5, with 8 positions matching TRBD1. The CDR3 has 14 amino acids. Germline V lookup: CDR1 SNHLY, CDR2 FYNNEI. J was trimmed by 0 bases and V by 10 bases; bases with no gene match: 7. The CDR3 region has the DNA TGTGCCACAAAGGACAGGGTCAACCAAGAGACCCAGTACTTC. It yields the protein CATKDRVNQETQYF.

This sequence joins TRBV5-4 and TRBJ2-4; possible D gene TRBD1, 5 bases. V gave up 0 bases and J gave up 7 bases, with 11 bases separating them. CDR1 and CDR2 from the germline V gene are SGHNT and YYREEE (reference sequence). The CDR3 contains 14 residues. For the CDR3, the DNA is TGTGCCAGCAGCTTGGATCCGTCAGGGAACATTCAGTACTTC. Protein product: CASSLDPSGNIQYF.

The chain combines TRBV2 with TRBJ1-5, with TRBD1 matching over 10 bases. The J segment lost 4 bases and the V segment lost 8 bases, leaving 5 bases of the junction unmatched. The CDR3 runs 14 residues. From germline, CDR1 is SNHLY and CDR2 FYNNEI. CDR3 loop: CASSPGQGNQPQHF. In nucleotides, the CDR3 is TGTGCCAGCTCCCCGGGACAGGGGAATCAGCCCCAGCATTTT.

DNA of the CDR3: TGTGCCAGCAGCCTTTCTAGCGGGGGTTTCTACGAGCAGTACTTC. Translated, it gives CASSLSSGGFYEQYF. The genes are TRBV27 and TRBJ2-7; 10 bases align to TRBD2. The trim removed 6 bases at V and 3 bases at J, leaving 8 bases unmatched. The CDR3 extends over 15 amino acids. Germline CDR1 and CDR2: MNHEY and SMNVEV (reference sequence).

CDR3 in amino acids: CASSLFRGRRNSPLHF. In nucleotides, the CDR3 is TGTGCCAGCAGCTTGTTTAGGGGGAGACGGAATTCACCCCTCCACTTT. The chain combines TRBV5-6 with TRBJ1-6, with D possibly TRBD1 on 6 matching bases. The CDR3 is made up of 16 amino acids. The V and J ends lost 1 base and 7 bases respectively, with 15 bases between them. CDR1 and CDR2 (germline): SGHDT, YYEEEE.

The chain couples TRBV7-9 to TRBJ1-2, with D perhaps TRBD1 (5 bases). Germline loops: CDR1 SEHNR, CDR2 FQNEAQ (reference sequence). V shed 2 bases and J shed 0 bases, with 19 bases lying between them. The CDR3 length is 18 residues. The CDR3 bases are TGTGCCAGCAGCTTAAACGACGCCGCGGGACGGACTAACTATGGCTACACCTTC. It encodes CASSLNDAAGRTNYGYTF.

The chain joins TRBV7-9 to TRBJ2-2; D gene ambiguous. This CDR3 is built from 14 residues. Germline values: CDR1 SEHNR, CDR2 FQNEAQ (reference sequence). The germline V and J ends were trimmed by 5 bases and 4 bases, with 11 bases remaining between them. The chain's CDR3 is CASSVYSRTGELFF. DNA for the CDR3: TGTGCCAGCAGCGTATATAGCCGCACCGGGGAGCTGTTTTTT.

This clone was seen once. The chain is built from TRBV6-5 and TRBJ1-1; D is possibly TRBD1 (6 bases). CDR1 MNHEY and CDR2 SVGAGI come from the germline V gene. V was clipped by 6 bases and J by 2 bases, with 13 bases between them. The CDR3 sequence is 14 residues long. CDR3 region: CASRLWGRNTEAFF. The CDR3 DNA is TGTGCCAGCAGGCTTTGGGGGCGAAACACTGAAGCTTTCTTT.

The V gene is TRBV2, the J gene TRBJ2-1, with 10 bases matching TRBD1. The CDR3 sequence is 14 residues long. The J segment lost 6 bases and the V segment lost 4 bases, leaving 3 bases of the junction unmatched. The germline gives CDR1 SNHLY, CDR2 FYNNEI. CDR3 sequence (DNA): TGTGCCAGCAGTGTGGGGACAGGGGTCAATGAGCAGTTCTTC. This encodes CASSVGTGVNEQFF.

The rearrangement uses TRBV14 and TRBJ2-3, with D unclear. With 1 base removed from V and 6 bases from J, the gap between germline ends came to 8 bases. The V gene's germline CDR1 is SGHDN and CDR2 FVKESK. The CDR3 consists of 13 residues. This CDR3 is CASSQALVDTQYF. In DNA form, the CDR3 reads TGTGCCAGCAGCCAAGCCCTAGTCGATACGCAGTATTTT.

The rearrangement links TRBV2 to TRBJ2-5, with 11 bases fitting TRBD2. V was pared by 0 bases and J by 9 bases, with 6 bases of the junction left unmatched. CDR3 size: 15 residues. Germline values: CDR1 SNHLY, CDR2 FYNNEI. This CDR3 is CASSEALASGGPQYF. The CDR3 nucleotides read TGTGCCAGCAGTGAAGCGCTGGCTAGCGGGGGGCCCCAGTACTTC. The entire variable domain, with the rest obtained from reference TRBV2 and TRBJ2-5, is as follows: EPEVTQTPSHQVTQMGQEVILRCVPISNHLYFYWYRQILGQKVEFLVSFYNNEISEKSEIFDDQFSVERPDGSNFTLKIRSTKLEDSAMYFCASSEALASGGPQYFGPGTRLLVL.

V gene TRBV9 combines with J gene TRBJ2-1, with D hard to call. This CDR3 contains 17 residues. Germline-derived CDR1 and CDR2 are SGDLS and YYNGEE. The ends were cut back, 0 bases at V and 0 bases at J, with 13 bases in the middle. CDR3 nucleotide sequence: TGTGCCAGCAGCGTAGAAGCAGGATCCAGCTCCTACAATGAGCAGTTCTTC. It translates to CASSVEAGSSSYNEQFF.

This chain joins TRBV4-1 and TRBJ1-5; D is undetermined. Germline CDR1 is MGHRA and CDR2 is YSYEKL. The CDR3 length is 17 residues. V was pared by 0 bases and J by 1 base, with 13 bases between. The CDR3, as DNA: TGCGCCAGCAGCCAAGATCCTGAGGTACTGAGCAATCAGCCCCAGCATTTT. The encoded protein is CASSQDPEVLSNQPQHF.